The source of this T cell receptor beta chain is a study of blood T cell repertoires in COVID-19. As for the study in general: Sites across the United States, Italy and Spain contributed samples from acute and convalescent COVID-19.

V lost 5 bases and J lost 7; bases outside the gene matches: 1. Per the germline V gene, CDR1 is MNHEY and CDR2 is SMNVEV (reference sequence). This CDR3 has 11 residues. Data came from immunoSEQ multiplex PCR; TCRdb stores just in-frame clones and leaves some out. The sample has 140,000 or so clones, about nine tenths seen once. The V and J genes are TRBV27 and TRBJ1-2; TRBD1 agrees at 7 bases. This receptor was taken from a man aged 45-65 years who had recovered from COVID-19. Sequencing was carried out using peripheral blood. CDR3 loop: CASSQGGGYTF. Written as DNA, the CDR3 is TGTGCCAGCAGTCAGGGGGGTGGCTACACCTTC.